This passage covers 23 T cell receptor beta chains from one sample sequenced in a study of shared clonotypes between healthy human individuals (dated by TCRdb to the early 2020s). The library was produced with the immunoSEQ multiplex PCR assay. What TCRdb holds here is the immuneACCESS table cut down to in-frame rearrangements. Part of the clones is not present; checked against another copy, under half of the missing clones reflect an unresolved V gene, and the others are unexplained. The sample table holds 760,000 or so clones, of which about 97% were seen once. Clones ranked in the top ten supply about 0.21% of the sample. For the CD8 naive samples, CD45RO-negative cells were positively selected for CCR7, yielding a CD45RA+CCR7+ population from which TemRA cells were excluded. Sequencing was carried out using naive CD8+ T cells sorted from blood. The sample's cell subset or site label is to be understood as: CD45RA+CCR7+. These receptors originate from a young man in good health.

This rearrangement joins TRBV2 to TRBJ2-5, with TRBD2 identical over 11 bases. This CDR3 spans 16 amino acids. With V trimmed by 7 bases and J by 5 bases, 12 bases remained unmatched. CDR1 is SNHLY, CDR2 FYNNEI, per germline. The CDR3 loop is CASTAGTSGLMETQYF. CDR3 coding DNA: TGTGCCAGCACCGCCGGGACTAGCGGTCTAATGGAGACCCAGTACTTC.

The V and J genes are TRBV4-3 and TRBJ2-1, with 13 positions matching TRBD2. The germline V gene has CDR1 LGHNA and CDR2 YSLEER. V was clipped by 0 bases and J by 6 bases; unmatched bases: 2. The CDR3 has 16 residues. CDR3 bases: TGCGCCAGCAGCCAAGAGACTAGCGGGAGGTCCAATGAGCAGTTCTTC. Translated, it gives CASSQETSGRSNEQFF.

V is TRBV4-1 and J is TRBJ1-1, with a possible D match to TRBD1 (6 bases). The CDR3 spans 15 residues. Deletions cut 0 bases from V and 3 bases from J, with 11 bases between. Per germline, CDR1 MGHRA and CDR2 YSYEKL. In nucleotides, the CDR3 is TGCGCCAGCAGCCAAGAATCACAGGGCCACACTGAAGCTTTCTTT. Amino acids: CASSQESQGHTEAFF.

The V gene is TRBV27, the J gene TRBJ2-1; TRBD1 might be the D (6 bases). The CDR3 contains 14 residues. The V end was cut by 5 bases, the J end by 5 bases, with 13 bases between. Germline V gene data show CDR1 as MNHEY and CDR2 as SMNVEV (reference sequence). The CDR3 reads CASSVTGPHNEQFF. In nucleotides, the CDR3 is TGTGCCAGCAGTGTAACAGGGCCCCACAATGAGCAGTTCTTC.

The chain combines TRBV2 with TRBJ2-6; D is unclear. Germline values: CDR1 SNHLY, CDR2 FYNNEI. The CDR3 has 15 amino acids. V was trimmed by 4 bases and J by 0 bases, leaving 7 bases between them. The CDR3 region has the DNA TGTGCCAGCAGTGTAACAGACTCTGGGGCCAACGTCCTGACTTTC. Residues: CASSVTDSGANVLTF.

The rearrangement links TRBV29-1 to TRBJ2-3; a possible D gene is TRBD2 (5 bases). The V and J ends lost 6 bases and 1 base respectively, with 17 bases between them. In germline, CDR1 is SQVTM, CDR2 ANQGSEA. CDR3 size: 15 residues. The CDR3 bases are TGCAGCGTAACTGTAAGCGGCCAGCGCACAGATACGCAGTATTTT. This codes for CSVTVSGQRTDTQYF.

The gene calls are TRBV5-6 and TRBJ1-4, with D perhaps matching TRBD1 (5 bases). The CDR3 covers 13 residues. V was trimmed by 3 bases and J by 8 bases, leaving 11 bases between them. Germline CDR1 and CDR2: SGHDT and YYEEEE. DNA for the CDR3: TGTGCCAGCAGCTGGGGGACCGGAGAAAAACTGTTTTTT. This sequence encodes CASSWGTGEKLFF.

The CDR3 nucleotides are TGTGCCAGCATTCCCTCTCCCAACGAGCAGTACTTC. It specifies CASIPSPNEQYF. The chain joins TRBV2 to TRBJ2-7; D not resolved. The V gene's germline CDR1 is SNHLY and CDR2 FYNNEI. The V gene lost 7 bases and the J gene lost 5 bases, with 12 bases spanning the gap. This CDR3 comprises 12 residues.

For the CDR3, the DNA is TGTGCCAGCAGTCCGGGACAGGGGGCTAACCAAGAGACCCAGTACTTC. It specifies CASSPGQGANQETQYF. The J gene is TRBJ2-5, the V gene TRBV11-3; 12 bases fit TRBD1. The CDR3 totals 16 residues. In germline, CDR1 is SGHNT, CDR2 YENEEA. J gave up 0 bases and V 6 bases, and 5 bases lay outside the gene matches.

This clone was found once. The V gene is TRBV28, the J gene TRBJ2-1; D is perhaps TRBD1 or TRBD2 (6 bases each). With 8 bases removed from V and 0 bases from J, the gap between germline ends came to 17 bases. Germline CDR1 is MDHEN and CDR2 is SYDVKM. The CDR3 runs to 16 residues. The CDR3 bases are TGTGCCAGCGGCCCCGGGGGCCCGAGCTCCTACAATGAGCAGTTCTTC. As protein: CASGPGGPSSYNEQFF.

V usage is TRBV6-6 and J usage is TRBJ2-7; 7 nucleotides match TRBD1. The CDR3 length is 14 residues. The V segment lost 6 bases and the J segment 3 bases; nucleotides outside the gene matches: 8. CDR1 MNHNY and CDR2 SVGAGI come from the germline V gene (reference sequence). CDR3 nucleotides: TGTGCCAGCAGCTACGGACAGGTCGACTACGAGCAGTACTTC. Its protein is CASSYGQVDYEQYF.

In DNA form, the CDR3 reads TGCGCCAGCAGCCAAGCGGGCAGATACGAGCAGTACTTC. Translation gives CASSQAGRYEQYF. V gene TRBV4-1 combines with J gene TRBJ2-7; D is ambiguous. Germline V CDR1 and CDR2: MGHRA, YSYEKL. The CDR3 extends over 13 amino acids. V gave up 1 base and J gave up 4 bases, with 8 bases separating them.

DNA of the CDR3: TGTGCCAGCAGCACTTTTACAGGGGGCAGAGGAGATACGCAGTATTTT. This gives the protein CASSTFTGGRGDTQYF. The chain combines TRBV7-8 with TRBJ2-3; 9 positions agree with TRBD1. V lost 5 bases, J lost 5 bases, and 11 bases stayed unmatched. The CDR3 runs 16 residues. Germline V gene lookup returns CDR1 SGHVS and CDR2 FQNEAQ.

The rearrangement joins TRBV19 to TRBJ2-7, with D maybe TRBD2 (5 bases). V shed 5 bases and J shed 2 bases, with 13 bases lying between them. CDR1 is LNHDA and CDR2 is SQIVND in the germline V gene (reference sequence). The CDR3 is 14 amino acids. CDR3 sequence reads: CASSVFWGAYEQYF. The CDR3 region has the DNA TGTGCCAGTAGTGTCTTCTGGGGAGCCTACGAGCAGTACTTC.

This chain uses TRBV29-1 with TRBJ1-4; no definite D call. The germline V gene encodes CDR1 SQVTM and CDR2 ANQGSEA. The V and J ends lost 6 bases and 2 bases respectively, with 10 bases between them. This CDR3 region has 13 residues. The CDR3 nucleotides read TGCAGCGTCGATATCGGTACTAATGAAAAACTGTTTTTT. This sequence encodes CSVDIGTNEKLFF.

This sequence joins TRBV7-9 and TRBJ2-7, with TRBD1 matching 12 bases. This CDR3 comprises 16 residues. The germline CDR1 and CDR2 sequences are SEHNR and FQNEAQ (reference sequence). The trim removed 4 bases at V and 4 bases at J, leaving 8 bases unmatched. The CDR3 DNA reads TGTGCCAGCAGCTCCGAACCGGGACAGGGGGCATACGAGCAGTACTTC. Encoded protein: CASSSEPGQGAYEQYF.

Details on this clone: Additional DNA sequences in this sample encode the identical CDR3. The chain uses TRBV27 and TRBJ2-1, with 9 bases that match TRBD2. V lost 6 bases to trimming and J lost 4 bases; unmatched junction nucleotides: 4. Looked up from germline, CDR1 is MNHEY and CDR2 is SMNVEV (reference sequence). The CDR3 extends over 14 amino acids. The CDR3 coding sequence is TGTGCCAGCAGCCTAGCGGGATTGTACAATGAGCAGTTCTTC. Translating it yields CASSLAGLYNEQFF.

The gene calls are TRBV5-1 and TRBJ1-1; possible D gene TRBD1, 6 bases. CDR1 and CDR2 (germline): SGHRS, YFSETQ. CDR3 length: 14 amino acids. The germline V and J ends were trimmed by 2 bases and 9 bases, with 17 bases remaining between them. CDR3 coding DNA: TGCGCCAGCAGCTTCGGACAGCAATTACCTCAAGCTTTCTTT. Translating it yields CASSFGQQLPQAFF.

The chain is built from TRBV9 and TRBJ2-1; no clear D gene. The CDR3 runs to 15 residues. CDR1 and CDR2 from the germline V gene are SGDLS and YYNGEE. The V end lost 0 bases, the J end lost 2 bases, and 9 bases lay between the germline ends. CDR3 sequence (DNA): TGTGCCAGCAGCGTAGTAAGCGCAACCTACAATGAGCAGTTCTTC. It yields the protein CASSVVSATYNEQFF.

This sequence joins TRBV11-2 and TRBJ1-3; D remains unclear. This CDR3 is 17 amino acids long. Between the trimmed V and J ends, which lost 3 bases and 0 bases, there was a span of 15 bases. Germline CDR1 SGHAT, CDR2 FQNNGV. The CDR3 here is CASSFGPGGISGNTIYF. The DNA for the CDR3 is TGTGCCAGCAGCTTCGGGCCCGGAGGAATCTCTGGAAACACCATATATTTT.

The rearrangement links TRBV5-1 to TRBJ1-1; 8 bases line up with TRBD1. With V trimmed by 4 bases and J by 2 bases, 13 bases remained unmatched. This CDR3 has 17 residues. Germline CDR1 SGHRS, CDR2 YFSETQ. The CDR3 bases are TGCGCCAGCAGCGCGGACAGGGACGTTCCGAGAAACACTGAAGCTTTCTTT. Translation gives CASSADRDVPRNTEAFF.

The rearrangement links TRBV11-2 to TRBJ2-1, with 9 bases aligning to TRBD2. The trim removed 4 bases at V and 7 bases at J, leaving 14 bases unmatched. The CDR3 contains 17 residues. Germline loops: CDR1 SGHAT, CDR2 FQNNGV. The CDR3, as DNA: TGTGCCAGCAGCTCTTTTTATGCGCCGGCGGGAGGGAATGAGCAGTTCTTC. Its protein is CASSSFYAPAGGNEQFF. Supplemented by reference TRBV11-2 and TRBJ2-1, the full variable domain reads EAGVAQSPRYKIIEKRQSVAFWCNPISGHATLYWYQQILGQGPKLLIQFQNNGVVDDSQLPKDRFSAERLKGVDSTLKIQPAKLEDSAVYLCASSSFYAPAGGNEQFFGPGTRLTVL.

This chain uses TRBV11-1 with TRBJ2-7; 9 positions match TRBD1. CDR1 SGHAT and CDR2 FQDESV come from the germline V gene (reference sequence). V lost 5 bases, J lost 3 bases, and 8 bases stayed unmatched. The CDR3 has 15 amino acids. The CDR3 DNA sequence: TGTGCCAGCAGCCAGGGCGGGACAGGGATCTACGAGCAGTACTTC. Protein: CASSQGGTGIYEQYF.